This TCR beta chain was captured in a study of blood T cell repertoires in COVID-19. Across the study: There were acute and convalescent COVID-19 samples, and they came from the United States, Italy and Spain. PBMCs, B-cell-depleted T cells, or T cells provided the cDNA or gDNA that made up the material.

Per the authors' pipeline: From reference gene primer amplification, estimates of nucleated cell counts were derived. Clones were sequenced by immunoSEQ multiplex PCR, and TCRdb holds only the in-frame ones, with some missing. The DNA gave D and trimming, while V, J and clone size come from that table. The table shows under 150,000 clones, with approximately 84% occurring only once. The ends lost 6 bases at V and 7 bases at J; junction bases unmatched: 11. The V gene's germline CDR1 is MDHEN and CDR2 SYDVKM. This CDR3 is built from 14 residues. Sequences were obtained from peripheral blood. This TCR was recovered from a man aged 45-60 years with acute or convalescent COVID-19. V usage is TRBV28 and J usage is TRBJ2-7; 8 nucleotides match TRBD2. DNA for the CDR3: TGTGCCAGCAGCCCCGGGGGGGCCCTTGGGGAGCAGTACGTC. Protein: CASSPGGALGEQYV.